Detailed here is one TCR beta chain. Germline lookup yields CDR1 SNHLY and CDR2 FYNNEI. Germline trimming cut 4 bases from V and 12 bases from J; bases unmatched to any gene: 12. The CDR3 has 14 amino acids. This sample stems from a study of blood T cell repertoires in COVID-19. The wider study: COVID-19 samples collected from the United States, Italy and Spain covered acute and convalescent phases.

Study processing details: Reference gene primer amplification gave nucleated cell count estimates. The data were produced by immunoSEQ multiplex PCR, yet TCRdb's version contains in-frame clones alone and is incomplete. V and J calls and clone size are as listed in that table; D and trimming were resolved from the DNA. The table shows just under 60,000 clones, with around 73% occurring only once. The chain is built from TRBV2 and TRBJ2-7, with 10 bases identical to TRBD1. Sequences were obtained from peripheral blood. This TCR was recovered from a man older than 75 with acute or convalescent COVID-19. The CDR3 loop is CASSVRDRGLLPYF. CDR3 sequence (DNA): TGTGCCAGCAGTGTCAGGGACAGGGGCCTGCTGCCGTACTTC.